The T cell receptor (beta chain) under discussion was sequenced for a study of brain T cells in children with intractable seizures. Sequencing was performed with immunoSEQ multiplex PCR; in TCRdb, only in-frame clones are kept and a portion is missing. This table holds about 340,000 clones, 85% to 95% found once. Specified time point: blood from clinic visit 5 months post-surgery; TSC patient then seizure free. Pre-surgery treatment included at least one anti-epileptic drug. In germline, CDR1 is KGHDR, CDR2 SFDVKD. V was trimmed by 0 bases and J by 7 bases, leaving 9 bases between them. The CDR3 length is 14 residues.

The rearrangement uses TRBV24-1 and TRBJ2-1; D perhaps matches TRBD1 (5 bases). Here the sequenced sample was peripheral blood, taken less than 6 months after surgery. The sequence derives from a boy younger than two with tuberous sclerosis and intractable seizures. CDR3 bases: TGTGCCACCAGTGATTTGTCTAGGGGAAATGAGCAGTTCTTC. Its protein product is CATSDLSRGNEQFF.